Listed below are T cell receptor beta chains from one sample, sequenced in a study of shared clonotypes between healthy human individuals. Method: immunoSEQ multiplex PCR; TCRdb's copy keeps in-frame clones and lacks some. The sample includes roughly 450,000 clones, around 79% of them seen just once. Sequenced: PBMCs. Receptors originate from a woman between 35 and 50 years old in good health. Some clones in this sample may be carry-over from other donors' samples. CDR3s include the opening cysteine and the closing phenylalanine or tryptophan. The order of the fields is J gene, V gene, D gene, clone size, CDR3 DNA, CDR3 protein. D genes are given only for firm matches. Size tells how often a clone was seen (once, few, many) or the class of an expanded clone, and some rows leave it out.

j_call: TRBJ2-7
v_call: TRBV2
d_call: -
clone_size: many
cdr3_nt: TGTGCCAGCAGTGAGGGCAGCTACTCCTACGAGCAGTACTTC
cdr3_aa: CASSEGSYSYEQYF

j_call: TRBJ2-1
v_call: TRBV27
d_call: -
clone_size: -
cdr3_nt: TGTGCCAGCAGTTCCAATTTGAGAGGGTACAATGAGCAGTTCTTC
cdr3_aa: CASSSNLRGYNEQFF

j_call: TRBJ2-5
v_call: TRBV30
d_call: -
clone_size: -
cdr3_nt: TGTGCCTGGAGTGTAAATTCTAATGGAGAGACCCAGTACTTC
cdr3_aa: CAWSVNSNGETQYF

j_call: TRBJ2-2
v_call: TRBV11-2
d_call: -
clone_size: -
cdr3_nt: TGTGCCAGCAGCCCGGGACCTTTCCCAACCGGGGAGCTGTTTTTT
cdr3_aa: CASSPGPFPTGELFF

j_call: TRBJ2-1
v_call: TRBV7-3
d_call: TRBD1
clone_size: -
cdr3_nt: TGTGCCAGCAGCTCACTTGGACAGGGAGGTGAGCAGTTCTTC
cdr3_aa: CASSSLGQGGEQFF

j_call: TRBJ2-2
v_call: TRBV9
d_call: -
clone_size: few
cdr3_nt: TGTGCCAGCAGCGTCGGACAATTTGACACCGGGGAGCTGTTTTTT
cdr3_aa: CASSVGQFDTGELFF

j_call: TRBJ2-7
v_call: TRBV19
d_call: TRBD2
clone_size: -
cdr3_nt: TGTGCCACCGACGGCCCGGGACTAGCGGGTTACGAGCAGTACTTC
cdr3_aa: CATDGPGLAGYEQYF

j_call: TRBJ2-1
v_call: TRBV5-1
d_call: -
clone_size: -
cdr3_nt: TGCGCCAGCAGCTTGGCTCCCCGGCAGTTTAATGAGCAGTTCTTC
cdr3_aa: CASSLAPRQFNEQFF

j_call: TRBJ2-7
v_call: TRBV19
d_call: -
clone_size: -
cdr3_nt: TGTGCCAGTAGTCCCCTGACAGGAGCCTACGAGCAGTACTTC
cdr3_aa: CASSPLTGAYEQYF

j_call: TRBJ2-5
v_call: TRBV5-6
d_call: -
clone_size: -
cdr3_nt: TGTGCCAGCAGCTTGCTCCGGACATCCCAAGAGACCCAGTACTTC
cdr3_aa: CASSLLRTSQETQYF

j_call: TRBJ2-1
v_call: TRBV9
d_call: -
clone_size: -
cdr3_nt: TGTGCCAGCAGCGTAGACAACCCGGGGGCCTACAATGAGCAGTTCTTC
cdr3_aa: CASSVDNPGAYNEQFF

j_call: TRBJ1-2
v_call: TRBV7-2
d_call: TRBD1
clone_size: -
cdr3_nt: TGTGCCAGCAGCTTTATGGTCGTGGGTGGACAGGACTCCTATGGCTACACCTTC
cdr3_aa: CASSFMVVGGQDSYGYTF

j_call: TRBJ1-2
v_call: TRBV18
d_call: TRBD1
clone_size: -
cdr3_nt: TGTGCCAGCTCACCTTTGACAGGGGATGGCTACACCTTC
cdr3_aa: CASSPLTGDGYTF

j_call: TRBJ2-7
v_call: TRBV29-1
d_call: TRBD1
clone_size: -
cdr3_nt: TGCAGCGCTCCGGACAGGGGGTCGACCTACGAGCAGTACTTC
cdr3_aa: CSAPDRGSTYEQYF

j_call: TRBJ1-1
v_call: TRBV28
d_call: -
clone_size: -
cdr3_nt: TGTGCCAGCAGGAACCCTACGGAAGAGCCTTTCTTT
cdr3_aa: CASRNPTEEPFF

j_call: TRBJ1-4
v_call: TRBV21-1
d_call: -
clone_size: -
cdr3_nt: TGTGCCAGCAGCAAAGTCCCCAGCCCAACTAATGAAAAACTGTTTTTT
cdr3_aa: CASSKVPSPTNEKLFF

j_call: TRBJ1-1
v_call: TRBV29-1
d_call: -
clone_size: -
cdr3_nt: TGCAGCGCTGGACTGCAAAACACTGAAGCTTTCTTT
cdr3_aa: CSAGLQNTEAFF

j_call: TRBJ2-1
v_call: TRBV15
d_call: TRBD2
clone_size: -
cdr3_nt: TGTGCCACCAGCAGAGAGCCTAGCGGGATTTCCTACAATGAGCAGTTCTTC
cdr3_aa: CATSREPSGISYNEQFF

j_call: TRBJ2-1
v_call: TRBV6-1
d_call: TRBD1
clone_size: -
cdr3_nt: TGTGCCAGCACCGTTGGGACAGGGGGCTTCAATGAGCAGTTCTTC
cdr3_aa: CASTVGTGGFNEQFF

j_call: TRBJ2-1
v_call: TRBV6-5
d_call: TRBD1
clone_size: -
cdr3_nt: TGTGCCAGCACGGGACAGGGTGGCAATGAGCAGTTCTTC
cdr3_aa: CASTGQGGNEQFF

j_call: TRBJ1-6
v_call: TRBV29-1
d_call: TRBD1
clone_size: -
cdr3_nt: TGCAGCGTGGGGACAGGGGGCAATTCACCCCTCCACTTT
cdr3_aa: CSVGTGGNSPLHF

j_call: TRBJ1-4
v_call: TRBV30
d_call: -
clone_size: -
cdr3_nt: TGTGCCTGGAGTACCTCGGGGGCAACTAATGAAAAACTGTTTTTT
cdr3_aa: CAWSTSGATNEKLFF

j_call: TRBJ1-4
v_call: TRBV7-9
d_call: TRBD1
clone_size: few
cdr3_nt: TGTGCCAGCAGCTTAGGTACAACAGGGGGAAAACTGTTTTTT
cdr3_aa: CASSLGTTGGKLFF

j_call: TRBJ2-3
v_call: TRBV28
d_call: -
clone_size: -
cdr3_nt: TGTGCCAGCCGGCGGACCACGGAAGGAGATACGCAGTATTTT
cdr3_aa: CASRRTTEGDTQYF

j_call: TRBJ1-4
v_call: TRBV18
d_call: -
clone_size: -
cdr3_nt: TGTGCCAGCTCACCAACACGATATAATGAAAAACTGTTTTTT
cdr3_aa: CASSPTRYNEKLFF

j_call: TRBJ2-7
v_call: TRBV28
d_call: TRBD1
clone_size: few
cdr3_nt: TGTGCCAGCAGTTTAGACAGGGGGCGCCTTAGGTACGAGCAGTACTTC
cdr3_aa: CASSLDRGRLRYEQYF

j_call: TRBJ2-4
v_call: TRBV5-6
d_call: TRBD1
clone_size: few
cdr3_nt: TGTGCCAGCAGCTACCGGGACAGGGAGAACATTCAGTACTTC
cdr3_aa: CASSYRDRENIQYF

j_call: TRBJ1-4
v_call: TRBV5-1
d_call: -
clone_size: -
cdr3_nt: TGCGCCAGCAGCTTACGAAACATTGGGGAAAAACTGTTTTTT
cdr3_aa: CASSLRNIGEKLFF

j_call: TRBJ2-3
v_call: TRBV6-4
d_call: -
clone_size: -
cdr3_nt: TGTGCCAGCAGTCCGACTGGACCCTCAGTTGGCACAGATACGCAGTATTTT
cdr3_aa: CASSPTGPSVGTDTQYF

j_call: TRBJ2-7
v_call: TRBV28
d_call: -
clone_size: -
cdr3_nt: TGTGCCAGCAGTTTAGGCACTAGCTACGAGCAGTACTTC
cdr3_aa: CASSLGTSYEQYF